The 16 T cell receptor beta chains presented below share a single source sample, sequenced in a study of human T cells and chemical hapten exposure. Time point given: pre-sensitization, week 0. Treatment indicated: therapeutic diphenylcyclopropenone sensitization with weekly scalp DPC. A single record per CDR3 protein comes from TCRdb applying MiXCR to the RACE reads. The profile covers tens of thousands of distinct CDR3 sequences, with 12% to 15% appearing a single time and roughly 4.6% taken by the ten largest. Here the sequenced sample was whole blood, taken in connection with sensitization to the hapten diphenylcyclopropenone (DPC). All receptors come from a woman aged 50 to 65 with alopecia areata. Some clones in this sample may be carry-over from other donors' samples.

This clonotype was observed a handful of times. The chain uses TRBV6-5 and TRBJ1-2; maybe TRBD1 (5 bases). Looked up from germline, CDR1 is MNHEY and CDR2 is SVGAGI. Trimming cost V 5 bases and J 6 bases, with 19 bases left between them. The CDR3 covers 15 residues. CDR3 sequence (DNA): TGTGCCAGCAGTCCCAATTTGGGCAGGGAAAATGGCTACACCTTC. Protein product: CASSPNLGRENGYTF.

In nucleotides, the CDR3 is TGTGCCACCAGTGCCCGGGACAGGGAATCGAATGAGCAGTTCTTC. Amino acids: CATSARDRESNEQFF. V usage is TRBV24-1 and J usage is TRBJ2-1; 9 nucleotides line up with TRBD1. Trimming took 5 bases from V and 7 from J; bases not matched to a gene: 8. CDR1 and CDR2 from the germline V gene are KGHDR and SFDVKD. CDR3 length: 15 residues.

This clonotype has more than one count but fewer than ten. This chain joins TRBV27 and TRBJ2-6, with TRBD1 matching over 8 bases. V gave up 6 bases and J gave up 2 bases; unmatched junction bases: 12. In germline, CDR1 is MNHEY, CDR2 SMNVEV (reference sequence). CDR3 size: 18 residues. CDR3 sequence (DNA): TGTGCCAGCAGCCCTCACAGGGGGGTAAGTCCTGGGGCCAACGTCCTGACTTTC. Its protein product is CASSPHRGVSPGANVLTF.

This clonotype was counted only a few times. The V gene is TRBV28, the J gene TRBJ1-2; possibly TRBD1 for D (5 bases). The CDR3 runs to 12 residues. Germline loops: CDR1 MDHEN, CDR2 SYDVKM. Deletions cut 11 bases from V and 4 bases from J, with 14 bases between. The CDR3 loop is CAAYRGTYGYTF. CDR3 DNA sequence: TGTGCCGCCTACAGAGGGACCTATGGCTACACCTTC.

The chain uses TRBV4-1 and TRBJ2-3; 16 bases are a match to TRBD2. V lost 0 bases and J lost 1; bases outside the gene matches: 7. The germline CDR1 and CDR2 sequences are MGHRA and YSYEKL. The CDR3 has 20 residues. The CDR3 here is CASSQELGLAGGNGTDTQYF. For the CDR3, the DNA is TGCGCCAGCAGCCAAGAACTGGGACTAGCGGGAGGGAATGGCACAGATACGCAGTATTTT.

CDR3 sequence (DNA): TGTGCCATACATCTGATTCTACAGACGAACTATGGCTACACCTTC. Amino acids: CAIHLILQTNYGYTF. J is TRBJ1-2 and V is TRBV7-8; unclear D gene. The V end lost 10 bases, the J end lost 2 bases, and 20 bases lay between the germline ends. Germline values: CDR1 SGHVS, CDR2 FQNEAQ. The CDR3 runs 15 residues.

The V gene is TRBV30, the J gene TRBJ1-6; weak D call: TRBD1 (6 bases). Deletions cut 8 bases from V and 7 bases from J, with 18 bases between. Germline V gives CDR1 GTSNPN, CDR2 SVGIG (reference sequence). The CDR3 has 14 residues. The CDR3 region is CAAQIGGLNSPLHF. In DNA form, the CDR3 reads TGTGCCGCCCAGATCGGGGGCTTGAATTCACCCCTCCACTTT. The entire variable domain, with the rest obtained from reference TRBV30 and TRBJ1-6, is as follows: SQTIHQWPATLVQPVGSPLSLECTVEGTSNPNLYWYRQAAGRGLQLLFYSVGIGQISSEVPQNLSASRPQDRQFILSSKKLLLSDSGFYLCAAQIGGLNSPLHFGNGTRLTVT.

The chain links TRBV21-1 to TRBJ1-4; the table's TRBD1 call for D was not verified on the DNA. TRBV21-1 is given as a pseudogene. The CDR3 consists of 17 residues. CDR3 residues: CASSGRQHDATNEKLFF. CDR3 DNA sequence: TGTGCCAGCAGCGGCCGACAGCATGATGCAACTAATGAAAAACTGTTTTTT.

V usage is TRBV7-7 and J usage is TRBJ2-7; D unresolved. Germline lookup yields CDR1 SSHAT and CDR2 FNYEAQ (reference sequence). The CDR3 sequence is 13 residues long. V lost 2 bases, J lost 2 bases, and 7 bases lay in between. The CDR3 DNA sequence: TGTGCCAGCAGCTTAAGCCTCGCCTACGAGCAGTACTTC. As protein: CASSLSLAYEQYF.

Ten or more counts support this clonotype. The chain recombines TRBV28 with TRBJ2-1; D is ambiguous. The CDR3 is made up of 13 amino acids. V was cut by 5 bases and J by 3 bases, with 8 bases left in between. Germline V gene sequence: CDR1 MDHEN, CDR2 SYDVKM. CDR3 in amino acids: CASSPPYYNEQFF. The CDR3 nucleotides read TGTGCCAGCAGTCCACCCTACTACAATGAGCAGTTCTTC.

The chain is built from TRBV23-1 and TRBJ1-5; unclear D gene. TRBV23-1 is annotated as an ORF whose role is uncertain. V shed 3 bases and J shed 1 base, with 10 bases lying between them. CDR3 size: 15 residues. The CDR3 nucleotides read TGCGCCAGCAGTCATCGCCTGCGGAGCAATCAGCCCCAGCATTTT. Encoded protein: CASSHRLRSNQPQHF.

This rearrangement joins TRBV5-6 to TRBJ1-1; 7 bases line up with TRBD1. Germline V gene lookup returns CDR1 SGHDT and CDR2 YYEEEE. This CDR3 has 13 residues. Losses at the gene ends were 5 bases for V and 4 bases for J; bases not matched to a gene: 5. The CDR3 spells CASRQTGRTEAFF. The CDR3 coding sequence is TGTGCCAGCAGACAGACAGGGCGCACTGAAGCTTTCTTT.

This chain links TRBV5-1 with TRBJ2-7, with 7 bases fitting TRBD1. Trimming at V came to 1 base and at J to 2 bases, leaving 12 bases not matched to a gene. The CDR3 is made up of 17 amino acids. Germline-derived CDR1 and CDR2 are SGHRS and YFSETQ. The CDR3 nucleotides are TGCGCCAGCAGCTTGCAAGCCCGGACAGGTCTCGCCTACGAGCAGTACTTC. It specifies CASSLQARTGLAYEQYF.

The chain employs TRBV10-2 and TRBJ2-7; D possibly corresponds to TRBD1 (6 bases). The CDR3 contains 11 residues. Germline V gene lookup returns CDR1 WSHSY and CDR2 SAAADI. V shed 7 bases and J shed 4 bases, with 8 bases lying between them. CDR3 in amino acids: CASMQGYEQYF. CDR3 DNA sequence: TGCGCCAGCATGCAGGGGTACGAGCAGTACTTC.

V gene TRBV7-6 combines with J gene TRBJ2-1; TRBD2 aligns across 7 bases. Germline CDR1 reads SGHVS; CDR2 reads FNYEAQ. The CDR3 sequence is 18 residues long. V was clipped by 2 bases and J by 7 bases; unmatched bases: 17. CDR3 sequence (DNA): TGTGCCAGCAGCTTACGGGGTGGCGGGAGTTTGTACGGGAATGAGCAGTTCTTC. Protein sequence: CASSLRGGGSLYGNEQFF.

The table lists this clonotype with a few counts. The chain combines TRBV7-2 with TRBJ2-7; D unresolved. Germline V gene sequence: CDR1 SGHTA, CDR2 FQGNSA. The CDR3 extends over 15 amino acids. V was shortened by 1 base and J by 0 bases, with 10 bases between the two germline ends. CDR3 loop: CASSLGIAYSYEQYF. In DNA, the CDR3 is TGTGCCAGCAGCTTAGGTATCGCCTACTCCTACGAGCAGTACTTC. Full variable domain (remainder filled in from reference TRBV7-2 and TRBJ2-7): GAGVSQSPSNKVTEKGKDVELRCDPISGHTALYWYRQSLGQGLEFLIYFQGNSAPDKSGLPSDRFSAERTGGSVSTLTIQRTQQEDSAVYLCASSLGIAYSYEQYFGPGTRLTVT.